Listed below are T cell receptor beta chains from one sample, sequenced in a study of blood T cell repertoires in COVID-19. Libraries were prepared by immunoSEQ multiplex PCR; TCRdb keeps only in-frame clonotypes and omits some of them. The sample lists approximately 250,000 clones, less than 90% occurring once. The sequenced sample was peripheral blood. These receptors all come from a woman aged 65 to 85 with COVID-19, enrolled during active disease. Both conserved end residues are part of each CDR3. A D gene is named only where the DNA matches it firmly. The size entry is marked missing in some rows and otherwise reads once, few, many or a size class.

j_call clone_size d_call v_call cdr3_nt cdr3_aa
TRBJ2-7 - - TRBV14 TGTGCCAGCAGCCAAGATCATCGGGGTACCTACGAGCAGTACTTC CASSQDHRGTYEQYF
TRBJ1-2 - - TRBV5-5 TGTGCCAGCAGCTTGGAACAGAACTATGGCTACACCTTC CASSLEQNYGYTF
TRBJ2-2 - TRBD1 TRBV30 TGTGCCCGGACCCAGGGGGCTAAGGTCGGGGAGCTGTTTTTT CARTQGAKVGELFF
TRBJ1-3 - TRBD1 TRBV6-5 TGTGCCAGCAGTTACGGGACAGGAGGGGGAAACACCATATATTTT CASSYGTGGGNTIYF
TRBJ2-7 - - TRBV28 TGTGCCAGCAGTTCCCCATCCTACGAGCAGTACTTC CASSSPSYEQYF
TRBJ1-4 once - TRBV28 TGTGCCAGCAGTAGAGCTGCAACTAATGAAAAACTGTTTTTT CASSRAATNEKLFF
TRBJ2-3 - TRBD2 TRBV2 TGTGCCAGCAGAGGACTAGCGGGGGGACCAGATGTGACAGATACGCAGTATTTT CASRGLAGGPDVTDTQYF
TRBJ2-1 few TRBD1 TRBV6-2/TRBV6-3 TGTGCCAGCAGTTCCCCGGGACAGAATGAGCAGTTCTTC CASSSPGQNEQFF
TRBJ1-1 - TRBD1 TRBV25-1 TGTGCCAGCCGGGACAGGGAGAACACTGAAGCTTTCTTT CASRDRENTEAFF
TRBJ1-3 once TRBD1 TRBV5-1 TGCGCCAGCAGCTTACACACAGGGGTCGGAAACACCATATATTTT CASSLHTGVGNTIYF
TRBJ2-2 few - TRBV2 TGTGCCAGCAGTGTAGGAGTAGGGGAGCTGTTTTTT CASSVGVGELFF
TRBJ2-5 - - TRBV19 TGTGCCAGTAGTGCCGGTGAAGAGACCCAGTACTTC CASSAGEETQYF
TRBJ2-1 - TRBD2 TRBV2 TGTGCCAGCAGTCCTAGCGGTAATGAGCAGTTCTTC CASSPSGNEQFF
TRBJ2-3 - - TRBV3-1/TRBV3-2 TGTGCCAGCAGCCATCCCCTCATGGGGGGGCCCGCAGATACGCAGTATTTT CASSHPLMGGPADTQYF
TRBJ1-4 - - TRBV18 TGTGCCAGCTCACCTTGGACAGAACCGGGTGAAAAACTGTTTTTT CASSPWTEPGEKLFF
TRBJ2-7 - - TRBV6-5 TGTGCCACCGACCTTTATGTACAGGCGAGCGAGCAGTACTTC CATDLYVQASEQYF
TRBJ1-2 - - TRBV6-1 TGTGCCAGCAGTGAATTGGGCAGTATCTATGGCTACACCTTC CASSELGSIYGYTF
TRBJ1-3 - - TRBV29-1 TGCAGCGTTGTTGACGGGGGAAACACCATATATTTT CSVVDGGNTIYF
TRBJ2-3 few TRBD2 TRBV10-3 TGTGCCATCAGGTCTAGCGGGGTAGCAGATACGCAGTATTTT CAIRSSGVADTQYF
TRBJ1-1 - - TRBV29-1 TGCACTGGGAGTGGCACTGAAGCTTTCTTT CTGSGTEAFF
TRBJ2-5 - - TRBV5-5 TGTGCCAGCAGCCTAGGACAGTGGGAGACCCAGTACTTC CASSLGQWETQYF
TRBJ2-1 - - TRBV10-1 TGCGCCAGCAGTAGGGAAGCGGTCAATGAGCAGTTCTTC CASSREAVNEQFF
TRBJ1-1 many - TRBV28 TGTGCCAGCAGTCGAGGACAGAACACTGAAGCTTTCTTT CASSRGQNTEAFF
TRBJ2-7 - - TRBV7-2 TGTGCCAGCAGCTTATCCCGGACGAGGGGGAGCCGCTACGAGCAGTACTTC CASSLSRTRGSRYEQYF
TRBJ2-1 - TRBD2 TRBV7-6 TGTGCCAGCAGCCCCGGACTAGCGGGGGAGTCCTACAATGAGCAGTTCTTC CASSPGLAGESYNEQFF
TRBJ1-5 - - TRBV7-2 TGTGCCAGCAGCCCAAGAAGCGGGCAGGCCCAATCGCCCCAGCATTTT CASSPRSGQAQSPQHF